The sample holds a few counts of the clone carrying this T cell receptor (beta chain). The V gene lost 8 bases and the J gene lost 4 bases, with 7 bases spanning the gap. CDR1 and CDR2 (germline): SNHLY, FYNNEI. The CDR3 consists of 11 residues. MiXCR was run by TCRdb on the RT-PCR reads, yielding one entry per CDR3 protein. Altogether about 680,000 distinct CDR3 sequences are present, approximately 15% being singletons, with the ten largest covering around 3.3%. This chain joins TRBV2 and TRBJ2-3; D gene ambiguous. Sequenced material: memory CD4+ T cells from blood. The receptor comes from a female donor in good health, serving as a healthy control. CDR3 protein: CASAVADTQYF. The DNA for the CDR3 is TGTGCCAGCGCAGTGGCAGATACGCAGTATTTT.